This T cell receptor (beta chain) was captured by sequencing in a study of blood T cells in healthy people across ages. Primed by a sample-barcoded 5' primer and a J-beta primer mix, a second PCR proceeded for about 7 to 11 cycles. Each cDNA molecule, via a template-switch adaptor with 12 random nucleotides, was tagged. TCRdb used MiXCR to reprocess the 5' RACE reads, holding one entry per CDR3 protein. The profile shows 1.5 million to 2 million distinct CDR3 sequences, 28% of them singletons. The length of the CDR3 is 13 residues. Germline V gene lookup returns CDR1 SEHNR and CDR2 FQNEAQ (reference sequence). The germline V and J ends were trimmed by 8 bases and 7 bases, with 12 bases remaining between them. Details on this clonotype: The target antigen is unknown.

The study, taken as a whole, reports: Versus aged donors, long-lived donors had higher diversity and more naive CD4+ cells. Unsorted PBMC material precluded a definitive naive versus antigen-experienced comparison.

The sequence came from a woman in her twenties or thirties in good health. The source material was blood. The chain carries TRBV7-9 and TRBJ1-6; D gene ambiguous. The CDR3 loop is CASHGGVNSPLHF. Written as DNA, the CDR3 is TGTGCCAGCCACGGCGGGGTAAATTCACCCCTCCACTTT.